A single sample gave rise to the 29 T cell receptor beta chains below, sequenced in a study of blood T cells in healthy people across ages. A second PCR, run for roughly 7 to 11 cycles, used a sample-barcoded 5' primer plus a J-beta primer mix. TCRdb independently ran MiXCR on the 5' RACE reads; one entry per CDR3 protein. The sample consists of 790,000 or so distinct CDR3 sequences, about half of them appearing once. Material for sequencing was blood. The origin of the receptors is a man older than 75 in good health.

The V call is TRBV12-3 or TRBV12-4, the J call TRBJ2-7; 8 nucleotides align to TRBD1. J lost 2 bases, V lost 7 bases, and 7 bases had no gene match. This CDR3 has 14 residues. The CDR3 protein is CASTSDRAAYEQYF. CDR3 DNA: TGTGCCAGCACCTCGGACAGGGCTGCCTACGAGCAGTACTTC.

This clonotype has more than one count but fewer than ten. The V and J genes are TRBV29-1 and TRBJ1-4; D might be TRBD1 (5 bases). The CDR3 length is 14 residues. Germline CDR1 SQVTM, CDR2 ANQGSEA. V dropped 0 bases and J dropped 8 bases, with 13 bases sitting between them. CDR3 loop: CSVEDGQGGEKLFF. The CDR3 nucleotides read TGCAGCGTTGAAGATGGGCAGGGTGGAGAAAAACTGTTTTTT.

A remark on this clonotype: A clone one base away is much larger, so this may be a read error. The chain couples TRBV28 to TRBJ2-4; D call uncertain. V lost 5 bases and J 15 bases, leaving 26 bases between the germline ends. The CDR3 runs to 15 residues. CDR1 is MDHEN and CDR2 is SYDVKM in the germline V gene. CDR3 nucleotide sequence: TGTGCCAGCAGTATTATCAACAAAATAGCATACGAGCGGTACTTC. Encoded protein: CASSIINKIAYERYF. The full variable domain, completed using reference TRBV28 and TRBJ2-4, is DVKVTQSSRYLVKRTGEKVFLECVQDMDHENMFWYRQDPGLGLRLIYFSYDVKMKEKGDIPEGYSVSREKKERFSLILESASTNQTSMYLCASSIINKIAYERYFGAGTRLSVL.

The V gene is TRBV7-2, the J gene TRBJ2-3; TRBD1 or TRBD2 may be the D gene (6 bases each). The CDR3 contains 18 residues. Germline lookup yields CDR1 SGHTA and CDR2 FQGNSA. Trimming took 6 bases from V and 2 from J, leaving 24 bases between them. CDR3 bases: TGTGCCAGCAGGGGGTTTCCCGAACAGGGACTTACCACAGATACGCAGTATTTT. It specifies CASRGFPEQGLTTDTQYF.

The chain links TRBV5-1 to TRBJ1-5; 9 bases match TRBD1. The CDR3 extends over 15 amino acids. The V gene end was trimmed by 0 bases and the J gene end by 4 bases; junction bases not matched to a gene: 2. Germline loops: CDR1 SGHRS, CDR2 YFSETQ. For the CDR3, the DNA is TGCGCCAGCAGCTTGGAGGGACAGGGTAATCAGCCCCAGCATTTT. Amino acids: CASSLEGQGNQPQHF.

This clonotype was counted between two and nine times. The rearrangement joins TRBV6-4 to TRBJ1-5, with D hard to call. The CDR3 spans 15 residues. V lost 3 bases and J 7 bases, leaving 16 bases between the germline ends. Germline V gene sequence: CDR1 MRHNA, CDR2 SNTAGT. CDR3 in amino acids: CASSEEWSLGQPQHF. The CDR3, as DNA: TGTGCCAGCAGTGAGGAGTGGTCTCTCGGCCAGCCCCAGCATTTT.

The chain recombines TRBV20-1 with TRBJ2-3; the D gene is possibly TRBD2 (5 bases). Per germline, CDR1 DFQATT and CDR2 SNEGSKA (reference sequence). The CDR3 has 12 amino acids. V lost 3 bases and J lost 5, with 9 bases in between. CDR3 nucleotides: TGCAGTGCTAGTAACGGGGAAGATACGCAGTATTTT. Residues: CSASNGEDTQYF.

V is TRBV6-2 or TRBV6-3 and J is TRBJ1-4; D gene ambiguous. Trimming left V 7 bases short and J 8 bases short, with 14 bases between. Germline values: CDR1 MNHEY, CDR2 SVGEGT. CDR3 size: 13 residues. In DNA, the CDR3 is TGTGCCAGCAAGACGGGCGGCCGCGAAAAACTGTTTTTT. Its translation: CASKTGGREKLFF.

The chain couples TRBV4-2 to TRBJ2-1; the match to TRBD2 covers 9 bases. Germline V gene sequence: CDR1 LGHNA, CDR2 YNFKEQ. The CDR3 consists of 15 residues. Germline trimming cut 6 bases from V and 8 bases from J; bases unmatched to any gene: 11. The CDR3 loop is CASSLGTSNLDEQFF. CDR3 bases: TGTGCCAGCAGTCTTGGGACTAGCAACCTCGATGAGCAGTTCTTC.

Only a few counts were recorded for this clonotype. This chain links TRBV6-6 with TRBJ2-4; a possible D gene is TRBD1 (5 bases). The end of the DNA fits TRBJ2-7 better, so the J call may be wrong. This CDR3 has 13 amino acids. Germline V gene sequence: CDR1 MNHNY, CDR2 SVGAGI (reference sequence). The CDR3 spells CASSRPPRGEQYF. CDR3 DNA sequence: TGTGCCAGCAGTCGCCCCCCTAGGGGCGAGCAGTACTTC.

The chain is built from TRBV12-3 or TRBV12-4 and TRBJ1-1; TRBD1 aligns across 8 bases. The V gene end was trimmed by 5 bases and the J gene end by 8 bases; junction bases not matched to a gene: 7. This CDR3 spans 13 amino acids. Written as DNA, the CDR3 is TGTGCCAGCAGTCAGACAGGGGCAAAAGAAGCTTTCTTT. It yields the protein CASSQTGAKEAFF.

V usage is TRBV27 and J usage is TRBJ1-2, with a weak D call TRBD1 (6 bases). Germline-derived CDR1 and CDR2 are MNHEY and SMNVEV (reference sequence). The ends were cut back, 5 bases at V and 2 bases at J, with 12 bases in the middle. The CDR3 contains 14 residues. As DNA, the CDR3 is TGTGCCAGCAGTACCAGACAGGCCAACTATGGCTACACCTTC. It codes for CASSTRQANYGYTF.

Regarding this clonotype: At one boundary the junction diverges from the germline segment, which might be a read error. The chain links TRBV29-1 to TRBJ1-1; D is unresolved. The CDR3 has 13 amino acids. Germline V lookup: CDR1 SQVTM, CDR2 ANQGSEA. CDR3 region: CSGRPSLHTEVFF. The CDR3 coding sequence is TGCAGCGGCAGGCCGAGCCTCCACACTGAAGTTTTCTTT.

J is TRBJ1-1 and V is TRBV10-3; D remains unclear. The CDR3 is 15 amino acids. Trimming took off 0 bases at V and 1 base at J, with 9 bases between the two ends. CDR1 ENHRY and CDR2 SYGVKD come from the germline V gene. The CDR3 reads CAISESTQQNTEAFF. CDR3 DNA: TGTGCCATCAGTGAGTCGACGCAGCAGAACACTGAAGCTTTCTTT.

This clonotype appeared a few times. The chain is built from TRBV9 and TRBJ2-3, with TRBD2 as a possible D gene (6 bases). Trimming removed 3 bases from V and 6 bases from J, with 17 bases in between. The germline CDR1 and CDR2 sequences are SGDLS and YYNGEE. CDR3 length: 15 residues. CDR3 sequence: CASSAGLQLHDTQYF. In DNA form, the CDR3 reads TGTGCCAGCAGCGCGGGACTTCAGTTGCACGATACGCAGTATTTT.

This clonotype showed up many times. This rearrangement joins TRBV20-1 to TRBJ2-5; maybe TRBD2 (6 bases). Trimming removed 3 bases from V and 5 bases from J, with 25 bases in between. CDR1 and CDR2 from the germline V gene are DFQATT and SNEGSKA (reference sequence). This CDR3 contains 17 residues. The CDR3 DNA sequence: TGCAGTGCTAGGAACAGGAAAACAGGCGGGATCGTGGAGACCCAGTACTTC. Translation gives CSARNRKTGGIVETQYF.

The J gene is TRBJ1-2, the V gene TRBV13, with D hard to call. Germline V gives CDR1 PRHDT, CDR2 FYEKMQ (reference sequence). This CDR3 region has 15 residues. V lost 8 bases and J lost 6, with 22 bases in between. The CDR3 loop is CASGKRIIRTDGYTF. In nucleotides, the CDR3 is TGTGCCAGCGGAAAACGAATAATCAGGACTGATGGCTACACCTTC.

The chain has TRBV12-3 or TRBV12-4 and TRBJ1-4, with D possibly TRBD1 on 5 matching bases. CDR3 size: 13 residues. V lost 6 bases, J lost 8 bases, and 13 bases lay in between. CDR3 residues: CASSGRTYEKLFF. DNA for the CDR3: TGTGCCAGCAGCGGAAGGACATACGAAAAACTGTTTTTT.

This clonotype showed up just a few times. The rearrangement links TRBV4-2 to TRBJ2-5; no reliable D call. Germline values: CDR1 LGHNA, CDR2 YNFKEQ. Trimming removed 0 bases from V and 2 bases from J, with 4 bases in between. The CDR3 covers 13 residues. CDR3 in amino acids: CASSQDFQETQYF. DNA of the CDR3: TGTGCCAGCAGCCAAGACTTTCAAGAGACCCAGTACTTC.

The V and J genes are TRBV27 and TRBJ2-5; 13 bases are shared with TRBD2. The CDR3 loop spans 20 amino acids. The J segment lost 4 bases and the V segment lost 8 bases, leaving 22 bases of the junction unmatched. Germline V gene lookup returns CDR1 MNHEY and CDR2 SMNVEV (reference sequence). CDR3: CASASDFRTSGSGIGETQYF. CDR3 coding DNA: TGTGCCAGCGCCTCGGACTTTCGGACTAGCGGGAGCGGGATAGGAGAGACCCAGTACTTC.

The chain employs TRBV7-2 and TRBJ2-1; the match to TRBD1 covers 9 bases. This CDR3 has 15 amino acids. Per the germline V gene, CDR1 is SGHTA and CDR2 is FQGNSA. Germline trimming cut 5 bases from V and 9 bases from J; bases unmatched to any gene: 11. The CDR3 region has the DNA TGTGCCAGCAGCAAACCGGGACAGGGTGGGGCTGAGCAGTTCTTC. Translation gives CASSKPGQGGAEQFF.

The chain couples TRBV5-1 to TRBJ2-3; 8 bases match TRBD1. Germline V gene data show CDR1 as SGHRS and CDR2 as YFSETQ. Losses at the gene ends were 0 bases for V and 4 bases for J; bases not matched to a gene: 4. This CDR3 region has 15 residues. The CDR3 DNA follows: TGCGCCAGCAGCTTGGTTGACAGGGGCCCAGATACGCAGTATTTT. Translation: CASSLVDRGPDTQYF.

This clonotype was picked up a small number of times. The chain joins TRBV7-9 to TRBJ1-2; tentatively, D is TRBD1 (5 bases). With 3 bases removed from V and 7 bases from J, the gap between germline ends came to 15 bases. Germline V gene lookup returns CDR1 SEHNR and CDR2 FQNEAQ (reference sequence). This CDR3 is 14 amino acids long. Here the CDR3 DNA reads TGTGCCAGCAGCTTTGACGCAGGGTTCGCTGGCTACACCTTC. Translation gives CASSFDAGFAGYTF.

Concerning this clonotype itself: This may arise from a read error, as a much more abundant clone is one base away. This chain uses TRBV29-1 with TRBJ2-5; possibly TRBD1 for D (6 bases). CDR1 and CDR2 from the germline V gene are SQVTM and ANQGSEA. The V and J ends lost 7 bases and 5 bases respectively, with 17 bases between them. CDR3 length: 13 amino acids. This CDR3 reads CSGAAGARETQYF. The CDR3 DNA follows: TGCAGCGGTGCGGCAGGGGCTCGGGAGACCCAGTACTTC.

This clonotype was seen more than once but under ten times. This CDR3 is CASSYRQGWDNEQFF. DNA for the CDR3: TGTGCCAGCAGTTACCGACAGGGGTGGGACAATGAGCAGTTCTTC. This sequence joins TRBV28 and TRBJ2-1; TRBD1 agrees at 8 bases. Trimming at V came to 4 bases and at J to 5 bases, leaving 7 bases not matched to a gene. Germline V CDR1 and CDR2: MDHEN, SYDVKM. The CDR3 is 15 amino acids.

V usage is TRBV12-3 or TRBV12-4 and J usage is TRBJ2-3, with 12 bases fitting TRBD2. The CDR3 sequence is 15 residues long. The V gene end was trimmed by 6 bases and the J gene end by 6 bases; junction bases not matched to a gene: 7. The CDR3 sequence is CASSLTSGRHDTQYF. The DNA of the CDR3 is TGTGCCAGCAGCCTGACTAGCGGGAGACATGATACGCAGTATTTT.

This clonotype was counted at least ten times. V usage is TRBV20-1 and J usage is TRBJ2-5; a weak D match, TRBD2 (6 bases). Trimming pared 3 bases from V and 5 bases from J, leaving 13 bases between. The CDR3 sequence is 13 residues long. Per the germline V gene, CDR1 is DFQATT and CDR2 is SNEGSKA (reference sequence). The CDR3: CSARMGGIETQYF. CDR3 nucleotides: TGCAGTGCTAGGATGGGAGGTATCGAGACCCAGTACTTC.

This clonotype has only a few counts. This chain links TRBV28 with TRBJ2-3; TRBD2 aligns across 15 bases. This CDR3 spans 17 amino acids. V was clipped by 6 bases and J by 11 bases; unmatched bases: 15. Germline CDR1 and CDR2: MDHEN and SYDVKM. The CDR3, as DNA: TGTGCCAGCAGCCCCGGCGGACTAGCGGGAGGGCAAAGGAGGCAGTATTTT. This translates into CASSPGGLAGGQRRQYF.

DNA of the CDR3: TGTGCCAGCAGCCTACAGAGATTCTCCTACAATGAGCAGTTCTTC. Translation: CASSLQRFSYNEQFF. The gene calls are TRBV7-2 and TRBJ2-1; unclear D gene. The CDR3 extends over 15 amino acids. The V and J ends lost 5 bases and 0 bases respectively, with 11 bases between them. Germline V gives CDR1 SGHTA, CDR2 FQGNSA.